This TCR beta chain was documented in a study of shared clonotypes between healthy human individuals (dated by TCRdb to the early 2020s). In the study overall: Three men and a couple of women, aged 18 to 49 years, made up the cohort. Per donor, leukapheresis produced somewhere between about 0.85 and 9.5 billion PBMCs. The study deeply sequenced blood TCR repertoires of five healthy adults to estimate repertoire size and the extent of clonotype sharing between individuals. Libraries were prepared and TCR repertoires were sequenced by different laboratories using diverse techniques, in order to increase sequencing depth and limit assay-specific biases. For each donor, CD4 naive and CD4 memory were each given three plates, CD8 naive was given two plates, and CD8 memory was given one plate.

Donors were healthy HIV-negative adults with no recently reported acute infections or vaccinations. All donors were Caucasian adults living in Nashville, Tennessee, USA. CD4+ T cells were enriched through magnetic negative selection, after which naive cells were positively selected on CD45RA and the remaining negative fraction served as the memory subset. After blood collection by leukapheresis, PBMCs were isolated using Ficoll-Histopaque density gradient centrifugation and then cryopreserved in the vapor phase of liquid nitrogen. Purity and quantity of every magnetically sorted T cell population were checked by analytical flow cytometry. Genomic DNA was isolated from every sorted fraction and measured by UV absorbance on a Nanodrop 2000c. CDR3 length: 18 amino acids, cysteine to phenylalanine. Just CDR3 DNA is preserved here, 54 bases in frame from base 1. V loses 0 bases at its end and J loses 2 bases; junction bases beyond the gene matches: 6. Per the germline V gene (reference sequence), LNHNV is the CDR1 and YYDKDF is the CDR2.

Turning to this clone: The antigen it binds to is not known. No base quality values were provided; no much bigger clone lies one nucleotide off.

On the study overall, not on this receptor specifically: Naive subsets generally had larger estimated clonotype richness than memory subsets. Pairwise subsampling indicated that sequencing depth was expected to affect the degree of clonotype sharing among donors. Compared with non-shared clonotypes, clonotypes shared by all four sorted-subset donors had higher generation probabilities. Because the study included only a small number of donors, the genetic and exposure-history diversity represented was limited. Sampling was limited to blood, and TCR repertoires in tissue likely differ from TCR repertoires in blood. Across four donors, about 5% of naive CD4, approximately 3.5% of naive CD8, under 2.5% of memory CD4, and under 0.45% of memory CD8 clonotypes were shared. Incomplete sequencing was indicated by rarefaction of sorted-subset datasets, despite the large sequencing depth.

Using the deep immunoSEQ assay, TCR CDR3 regions were amplified from genomic DNA by multiplex PCR. Genomic DNA extracted from each cell subset was distributed evenly over all wells of several immunoSEQ 96-well plates, and each plate served as one replicate. For sorted subsets, each replicate PCR was loaded with roughly 0.2 ug genomic DNA, equivalent to 25,000 to 30,000 T cell genomes. The purified libraries were quantified using a Qubit 3.0 fluorometer, sized with a Bioanalyzer 2100, and then quantified again using the KAPA Library Quantification kit. A separate single-read 150-cycle Illumina NextSeq 550 flow cell was used to sequence each immunoSEQ 96-well plate. As for the original processing: The immunoSEQ output contained only junctional sequences without quality scores, so filtering could not match that applied to full-length reads. To assign V/J genes and CDR3, sequences were annotated using PyIR, a Python wrapper for IgBLAST v1.9, with IMGT germline references. Reads were filtered out if the reads had weak V/J assignments (E-value above 1e-6), no CDR3, stop codons, out-of-frame junctions, or ambiguous translated residues. V3J clonotypes were defined by identical inferred V gene, J gene, and CDR3 amino acid sequence. Percentage overlap between repertoires was computed as shared unique clonotypes divided by the size of the smaller repertoire. Three approaches were used to assess repertoire richness: RTK rarefaction, the Chao1 estimator, and Recon v2.1 estimates of unobserved clonotypes. Generation probabilities for all TCRbeta clonotypes obtained by the gDNA method from a few donors were computed using OLGA. TCRdb stores this immuneACCESS table with in-frame sequences only. Part of the clones is absent; in the studies checked, under half of the shortfall reflects unresolved V genes, and no reason is known for the rest. Clone size and V and J calls were adopted from that table, with D and trimming inferred from the DNA. This sample comprises more than 2 million clones, around 95% of them detected only once. The top ten hold less than 0.15% of the sample.

The sequenced sample consisted of naive CD4+ T cells sorted from blood. The cell subset or site label, as the study defines it: CD45RA+ positively selected. This receptor chain uses TRBV15 and TRBJ2-5; the junction holds 13 bases that match TRBD2. The source of this sequence is a man aged 18 to 29 in good health. The nucleotides are TGTGCCACCAGCAGAGATCTAGGACTAGCGGGGGATCAAGAGACCCAGTACTTC. It translates as CATSRDLGLAGDQETQYF.